The 23 T cell receptor beta chains given below trace back to one sample, sequenced in a study of control samples from healthy donors and cancer patients. Profiling relied on immunoSEQ multiplex PCR, and the TCRdb table lists in-frame clones only, not all of them. The table shows 390,000 or so clones, with about nine tenths occurring only once. Sequenced input: PBMCs. These TCRs come from a man aged 40-49 years with head and neck cancer.

The V and J genes are TRBV2 and TRBJ2-5, with D perhaps TRBD2 (5 bases). This CDR3 is 14 amino acids long. The V and J ends lost 5 bases and 5 bases respectively, with 15 bases between them. CDR1 is SNHLY, CDR2 FYNNEI, per germline. As DNA, the CDR3 is TGTGCCAGCAGTCAGAGGGCAAATTTGGAGACCCAGTACTTC. It codes for CASSQRANLETQYF.

V usage is TRBV2 and J usage is TRBJ2-4, with a tentative D call TRBD1 (6 bases). V was cut by 7 bases and J by 1 base, with 20 bases left in between. The germline gives CDR1 SNHLY, CDR2 FYNNEI. The CDR3 is made up of 17 amino acids. Here the CDR3 reads CASTSTGSIAAKNIQYF. As DNA, the CDR3 is TGTGCCAGCACCTCGACAGGCTCAATAGCGGCCAAAAACATTCAGTACTTC.

This clone was seen once. The chain joins TRBV9 to TRBJ2-2; the D gene could be TRBD1 or TRBD2 (7 bases each). The CDR3 is made up of 14 amino acids. V was pared by 7 bases and J by 2 bases, with 12 bases between. Germline V lookup: CDR1 SGDLS, CDR2 YYNGEE. The chain's CDR3 is CASSRGGNTGELFF. The CDR3 DNA sequence: TGTGCCAGCTCCAGGGGGGGAAACACCGGGGAGCTGTTTTTT.

This clone appeared a few times. In DNA form, the CDR3 reads TGTGCCAGCAGCTCGATAGGGGGTGACTACGAGCAGTACTTC. This translates into CASSSIGGDYEQYF. The rearrangement links TRBV7-3 to TRBJ2-7; a weak D match, TRBD1 (6 bases). Trimming left V 4 bases short and J 3 bases short, with 13 bases between. The CDR3 sequence is 14 residues long. Germline V CDR1 and CDR2: SGHTA, FQGTGA.

This chain connects TRBV5-1 to TRBJ2-3; 8 bases match TRBD1. The CDR3 is 14 amino acids. Losses at the gene ends were 4 bases for V and 3 bases for J; bases not matched to a gene: 4. The V gene's germline CDR1 is SGHRS and CDR2 YFSETQ. Here the CDR3 reads CASSPGQGTDTQYF. Here the CDR3 DNA reads TGCGCCAGCAGCCCTGGACAGGGTACAGATACGCAGTATTTT.

This chain joins TRBV14 and TRBJ2-1, with D unresolved. Germline V gene data show CDR1 as SGHDN and CDR2 as FVKESK. The V gene lost 0 bases and the J gene lost 9 bases, with 18 bases spanning the gap. The CDR3 consists of 16 residues. The CDR3 nucleotides are TGTGCCAGCAGCCAAGATCTAGGTGCCCCCCGACCTGAGCAGTTCTTC. Protein: CASSQDLGAPRPEQFF.

Only a few counts were recorded for this clone. The chain couples TRBV24-1 to TRBJ2-1, with 10 positions matching TRBD2. The V gene end was trimmed by 5 bases and the J gene end by 6 bases; junction bases not matched to a gene: 12. The V gene's germline CDR1 is KGHDR and CDR2 SFDVKD. This CDR3 has 17 amino acids. CDR3 sequence: CATSGPASGRAGNEQFF. CDR3 coding DNA: TGTGCCACCAGTGGCCCCGCAAGCGGGAGGGCTGGCAATGAGCAGTTCTTC.

This clone appeared once. A junction end diverges from the germline sequence, so it may reflect a read error. This rearrangement joins TRBV7-7 to TRBJ2-7; D possibly corresponds to TRBD1 (6 bases). CDR3 length: 15 amino acids. Germline V CDR1 and CDR2: SSHAT, FNYEAQ (reference sequence). CDR3 nucleotides: TGTGCTAGCAGCCTACAGGGTGGGACCTCCTACGAGCAGTACTTC. This codes for CASSLQGGTSYEQYF.

V and J are TRBV29-1 and TRBJ2-3, with 8 bases identical to TRBD2. Germline trimming cut 0 bases from V and 3 bases from J; bases unmatched to any gene: 11. The CDR3 length is 17 residues. Germline CDR1 is SQVTM and CDR2 is ANQGSEA. As DNA, the CDR3 is TGCAGCGTTGAAGATAGGAAGAGCGGGAGAACTACAGATACGCAGTATTTT. This gives the protein CSVEDRKSGRTTDTQYF.

V usage is TRBV12-3 or TRBV12-4 and J usage is TRBJ2-7; D possibly corresponds to TRBD1 (6 bases). V was trimmed by 4 bases and J by 6 bases, leaving 10 bases between them. The CDR3 spans 12 residues. This CDR3 is CASSSPRGEQYF. In DNA form, the CDR3 reads TGTGCCAGCAGTTCCCCCAGGGGCGAGCAGTACTTC.

The V and J genes are TRBV5-6 and TRBJ2-7; D is possibly TRBD1 (5 bases). CDR3 length equals 15 residues. V lost 0 bases, J lost 2 bases, and 12 bases lay in between. Germline V gene data show CDR1 as SGHDT and CDR2 as YYEEEE. The CDR3, as DNA: TGTGCCAGCAGCTTGGACAGGCTGGGGCCCTACGAGCAGTACTTC. Its translation is CASSLDRLGPYEQYF.

This clone has a single count. V usage is TRBV7-6 and J usage is TRBJ2-2, with a weak D call TRBD1 (5 bases). Trimming took 5 bases from V and 0 from J, leaving 13 bases between them. The CDR3 extends over 16 amino acids. CDR1 and CDR2 from the germline V gene are SGHVS and FNYEAQ. In DNA, the CDR3 is TGTGCCAGCAGCCCCCAGGACAACGCGAACACCGGGGAGCTGTTTTTT. Its translation: CASSPQDNANTGELFF. Supplemented by reference TRBV7-6 and TRBJ2-2, the full variable domain reads GAGVSQSPRYKVTKRGQDVALRCDPISGHVSLYWYRQALGQGPEFLTYFNYEAQQDKSGLPNDRFSAERPEGSISTLTIQRTEQRDSAMYRCASSPQDNANTGELFFGEGSRLTVL.

This clone came up a few times. This sequence joins TRBV28 and TRBJ1-6; 8 nucleotides match TRBD1. Germline CDR1 and CDR2: MDHEN and SYDVKM. V shed 2 bases, J shed 7 bases, and the junction held 7 bases outside the gene matches. This CDR3 has 16 residues. CDR3 DNA: TGTGCCAGCAGTTTAGGCCGACAGGGGAGGAATTCACCCCTCCACTTT. It yields the protein CASSLGRQGRNSPLHF.

J is TRBJ1-2 and V is TRBV12-3 or TRBV12-4; the match to TRBD1 covers 8 bases. The CDR3 length is 13 residues. Trimming removed 7 bases from V and 5 bases from J; junction bases left unmatched: 6. The CDR3 coding sequence is TGTGCCAGCACCCGACAGGGGTTATATGGCTACACCTTC. Translation: CASTRQGLYGYTF.

The V gene is TRBV28, the J gene TRBJ2-7; 8 positions agree with TRBD1. V dropped 7 bases and J dropped 3; count of bases not matched to a gene: 5. The V gene's germline CDR1 is MDHEN and CDR2 SYDVKM. This CDR3 is built from 13 residues. This CDR3 reads CASNTGGSYEQYF. The CDR3 region has the DNA TGTGCCAGCAATACAGGGGGTAGCTACGAGCAGTACTTC. Combining the CDR3 with reference TRBV28 and TRBJ2-7 gives the whole variable domain DVKVTQSSRYLVKRTGEKVFLECVQDMDHENMFWYRQDPGLGLRLIYFSYDVKMKEKGDIPEGYSVSREKKERFSLILESASTNQTSMYLCASNTGGSYEQYFGPGTRLTVT.

This sequence joins TRBV24-1 and TRBJ2-6; 7 nucleotides align to TRBD1. V dropped 4 bases and J dropped 4; count of bases not matched to a gene: 12. From germline, CDR1 is KGHDR and CDR2 SFDVKD. This CDR3 contains 18 residues. CDR3 sequence reads: CATSEVPPTGVGANVLTF. CDR3 bases: TGTGCCACCAGTGAGGTCCCCCCTACAGGGGTCGGGGCCAACGTCCTGACTTTC.

This clone was recorded once. The chain is built from TRBV27 and TRBJ2-5, with D perhaps TRBD1 or TRBD2 (5 bases each). V was pared by 2 bases and J by 2 bases, with 9 bases between. The CDR3 runs to 14 residues. The V gene's germline CDR1 is MNHEY and CDR2 SMNVEV (reference sequence). The CDR3 here is CASSLGTAQETQYF. The CDR3 nucleotides read TGTGCCAGCAGTTTAGGGACCGCGCAAGAGACCCAGTACTTC.

V and J are TRBV4-3 and TRBJ2-2; D perhaps matches TRBD1 (6 bases). The CDR3 extends over 16 amino acids. The V and J ends lost 1 base and 6 bases respectively, with 15 bases between them. Germline CDR1 and CDR2: LGHNA and YSLEER. CDR3 DNA: TGCGCCAGCAGCCAAGGATTTTTCAGGGGCCCCGGGGAGCTGTTTTTT. This translates into CASSQGFFRGPGELFF.

The rearrangement links TRBV6-1 to TRBJ2-7; D gene ambiguous. Germline CDR1 and CDR2: MNHNS and SASEGT. CDR3 length: 15 residues. V lost 2 bases to trimming and J lost 0 bases, with 11 bases between them. CDR3 coding DNA: TGTGCCAGCAGTGAAAGGTACAGCTTCTCCTACGAGCAGTACTTC. It is translated as CASSERYSFSYEQYF.

The chain joins TRBV9 to TRBJ1-4, with a weak D call TRBD1 (5 bases). V lost 0 bases to trimming and J lost 2 bases, with 8 bases between them. CDR1 is SGDLS and CDR2 is YYNGEE in the germline V gene. CDR3 length: 15 amino acids. CDR3 nucleotide sequence: TGTGCCAGCAGCGTAGCCCGGGACACTAATGAAAAACTGTTTTTT. Translation gives CASSVARDTNEKLFF.

V is TRBV11-2 and J is TRBJ2-7; 8 nucleotides line up with TRBD2. Germline assignment: CDR1 SGHAT and CDR2 FQNNGV. The V and J ends lost 3 bases and 2 bases, in that order; junction bases with no gene match: 9. CDR3 length equals 16 residues. CDR3 in amino acids: CASSLGPAGGAYEQYF. The CDR3 DNA sequence: TGTGCCAGCAGCTTGGGTCCCGCGGGGGGAGCCTACGAGCAGTACTTC.

The genes are TRBV19 and TRBJ2-5; D is unresolved. The V end was cut by 1 base, the J end by 1 base, with 7 bases between. The CDR3 contains 14 residues. Germline values: CDR1 LNHDA, CDR2 SQIVND (reference sequence). The CDR3 DNA reads TGTGCCAGTAGTATAGTTGCGAGCCAAGAGACCCAGTACTTC. It yields the protein CASSIVASQETQYF.

The rearrangement joins TRBV18 to TRBJ2-7, with D maybe TRBD1 (6 bases). The CDR3 totals 15 residues. Germline CDR1 and CDR2: KGHSH and LQKENI. V was pared by 3 bases and J by 1 base, with 13 bases between. The CDR3 nucleotides are TGTGCCAGCTCACCGGACAGCCGAGTTTCCTACGAGCAGTACTTC. Amino acid sequence: CASSPDSRVSYEQYF.